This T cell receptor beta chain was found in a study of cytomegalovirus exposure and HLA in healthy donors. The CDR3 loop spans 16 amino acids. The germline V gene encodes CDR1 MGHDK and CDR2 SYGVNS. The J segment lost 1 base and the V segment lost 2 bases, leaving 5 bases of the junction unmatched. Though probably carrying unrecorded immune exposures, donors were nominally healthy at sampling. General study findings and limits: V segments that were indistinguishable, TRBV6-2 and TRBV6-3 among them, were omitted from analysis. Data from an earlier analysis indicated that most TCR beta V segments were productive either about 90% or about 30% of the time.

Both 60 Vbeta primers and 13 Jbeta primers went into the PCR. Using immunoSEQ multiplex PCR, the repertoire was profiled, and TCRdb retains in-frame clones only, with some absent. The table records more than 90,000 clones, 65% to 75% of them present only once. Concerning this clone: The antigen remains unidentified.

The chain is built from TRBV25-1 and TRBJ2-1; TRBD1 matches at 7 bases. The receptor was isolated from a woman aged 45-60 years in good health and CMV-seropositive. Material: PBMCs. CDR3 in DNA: TGTGCCAGCAGTGAAAGGGGGCCCGGGTCCTACAATGAGCAGTTCTTC. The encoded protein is CASSERGPGSYNEQFF.